The 2 T cell receptor beta chains below were found in one sample sequenced in a study of graft-versus-host responses after intestinal transplantation. Some clones are missing from TCRdb's copy, which holds only in-frame ones; the method was immunoSEQ multiplex PCR. The sample has about 110,000 clones, roughly 87% seen once; the top ten hold around 0.73%. These TCRs' antigens remain unknown. Sequences were derived from unstimulated CD4+ T cells sorted from spleen or lymph node cells, sampled before transplant. Receptors were obtained from a human donor who was the organ donor for an intestinal transplant.

The CDR3 sequence: CASSGKGQWPYGDQPQHF. As DNA, the CDR3 is TGTGCCAGCAGTGGGAAGGGACAGTGGCCCTACGGGGATCAGCCCCAGCATTTT. The genes are TRBV6-1 and TRBJ1-5; 7 positions agree with TRBD1. Looked up from germline, CDR1 is MNHNS and CDR2 is SASEGT. The CDR3 sequence is 18 residues long. The J segment lost 5 bases and the V segment lost 4 bases, leaving 17 bases of the junction unmatched.

The genes are TRBV9 and TRBJ2-3; maybe TRBD1 (5 bases). V dropped 2 bases and J dropped 1 base, with 8 bases sitting between them. CDR1 SGDLS and CDR2 YYNGEE come from the germline V gene. The CDR3 totals 14 residues. The CDR3: CASSVSGRTDTQYF. CDR3 in DNA: TGTGCCAGCAGCGTTTCAGGGCGCACAGATACGCAGTATTTT.